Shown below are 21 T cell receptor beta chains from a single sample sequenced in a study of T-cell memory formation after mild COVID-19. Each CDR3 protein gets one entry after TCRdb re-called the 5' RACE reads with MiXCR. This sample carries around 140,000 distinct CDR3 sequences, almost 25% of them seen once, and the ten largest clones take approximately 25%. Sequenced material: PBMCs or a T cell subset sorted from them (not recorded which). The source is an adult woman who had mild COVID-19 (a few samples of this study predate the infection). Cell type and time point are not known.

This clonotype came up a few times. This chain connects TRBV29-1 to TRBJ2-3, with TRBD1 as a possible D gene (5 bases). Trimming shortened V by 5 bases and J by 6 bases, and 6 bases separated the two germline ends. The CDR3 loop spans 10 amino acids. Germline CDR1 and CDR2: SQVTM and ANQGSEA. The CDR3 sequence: CSVSGDTQYF. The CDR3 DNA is TGCAGCGTTTCAGGGGATACGCAGTATTTT.

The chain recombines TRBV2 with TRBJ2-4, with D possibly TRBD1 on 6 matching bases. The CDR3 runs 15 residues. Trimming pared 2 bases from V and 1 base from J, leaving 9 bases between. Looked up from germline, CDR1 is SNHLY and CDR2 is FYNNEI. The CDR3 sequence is CASSEYRVAKNIQYF. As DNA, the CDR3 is TGTGCCAGCAGTGAATACAGGGTGGCCAAAAACATTCAGTACTTC.

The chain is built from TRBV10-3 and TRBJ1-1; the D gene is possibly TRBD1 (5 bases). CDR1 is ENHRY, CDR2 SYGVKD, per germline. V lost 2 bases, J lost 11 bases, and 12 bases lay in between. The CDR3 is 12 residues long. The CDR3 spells CAISESGTWAFF. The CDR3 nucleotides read TGTGCCATCAGTGAGAGTGGGACCTGGGCTTTCTTT.

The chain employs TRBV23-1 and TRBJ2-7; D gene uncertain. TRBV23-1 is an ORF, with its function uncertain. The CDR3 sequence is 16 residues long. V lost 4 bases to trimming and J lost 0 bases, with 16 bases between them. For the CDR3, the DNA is TGCGCCAGCAGTCGCTCCCTGGGCCCTACCTCCTACGAGCAGTACTTC. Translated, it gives CASSRSLGPTSYEQYF.

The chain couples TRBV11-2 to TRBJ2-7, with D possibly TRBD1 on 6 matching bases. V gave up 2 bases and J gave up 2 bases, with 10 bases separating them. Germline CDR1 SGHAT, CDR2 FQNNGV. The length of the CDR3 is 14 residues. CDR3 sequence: CASSLPSGAYEQYF. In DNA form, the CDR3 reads TGTGCCAGCAGCTTACCGTCAGGGGCCTACGAGCAGTACTTC.

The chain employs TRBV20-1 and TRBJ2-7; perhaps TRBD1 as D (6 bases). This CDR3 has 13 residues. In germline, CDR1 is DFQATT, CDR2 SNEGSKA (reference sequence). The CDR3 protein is CRAEDSLSYEQYF. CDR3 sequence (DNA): TGCAGGGCCGAGGACAGTCTCTCCTACGAGCAGTACTTC.

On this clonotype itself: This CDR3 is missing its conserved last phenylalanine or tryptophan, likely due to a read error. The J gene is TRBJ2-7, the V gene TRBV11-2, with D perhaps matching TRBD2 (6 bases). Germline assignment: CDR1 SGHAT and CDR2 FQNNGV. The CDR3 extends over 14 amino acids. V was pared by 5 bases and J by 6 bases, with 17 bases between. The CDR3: CASSLGPMGGEQYL. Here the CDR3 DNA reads TGTGCCAGCAGCCTGGGGCCTATGGGAGGCGAGCAGTACTTA.

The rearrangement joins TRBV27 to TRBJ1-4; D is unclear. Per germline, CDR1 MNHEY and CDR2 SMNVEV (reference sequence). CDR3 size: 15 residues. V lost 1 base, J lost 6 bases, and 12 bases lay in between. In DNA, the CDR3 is TGTGCCAGCAGTTTATGGGGAACGGGGTATGAAAAACTGTTTTTT. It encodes CASSLWGTGYEKLFF.

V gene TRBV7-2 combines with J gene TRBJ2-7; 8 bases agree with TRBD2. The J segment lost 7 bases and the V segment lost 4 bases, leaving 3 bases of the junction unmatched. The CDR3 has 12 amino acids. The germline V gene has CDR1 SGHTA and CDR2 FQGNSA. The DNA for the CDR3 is TGTGCCAGCAGCTCAGCGGGGGTGGAGCAGTACTTC. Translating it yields CASSSAGVEQYF.

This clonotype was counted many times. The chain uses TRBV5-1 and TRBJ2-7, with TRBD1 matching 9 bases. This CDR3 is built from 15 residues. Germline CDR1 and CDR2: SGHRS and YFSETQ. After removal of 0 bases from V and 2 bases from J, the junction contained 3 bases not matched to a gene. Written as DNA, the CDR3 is TGCGCCAGCAGCTTGGCCGGGACAGGGACCTACGAGCAGTACTTC. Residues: CASSLAGTGTYEQYF. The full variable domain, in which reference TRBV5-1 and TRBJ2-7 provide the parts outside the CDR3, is KAGVTQTPRYLIKTRGQQVTLSCSPISGHRSVSWYQQTPGQGLQFLFEYFSETQRNKGNFPGRFSGRQFSNSRSEMNVSTLELGDSALYLCASSLAGTGTYEQYFGPGTRLTVT.

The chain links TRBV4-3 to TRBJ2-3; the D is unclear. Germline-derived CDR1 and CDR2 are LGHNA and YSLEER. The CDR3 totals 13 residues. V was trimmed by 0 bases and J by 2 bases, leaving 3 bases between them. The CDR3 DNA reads TGCGCCAGCAGCCAAGAGAACACAGATACGCAGTATTTT. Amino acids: CASSQENTDTQYF.

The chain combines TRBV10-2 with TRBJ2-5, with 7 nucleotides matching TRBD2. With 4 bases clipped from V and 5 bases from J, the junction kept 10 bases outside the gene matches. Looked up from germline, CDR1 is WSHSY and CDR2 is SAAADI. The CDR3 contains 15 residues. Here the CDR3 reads CASSAGGGPIETQYF. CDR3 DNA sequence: TGCGCCAGCAGTGCCGGGGGAGGGCCAATTGAGACCCAGTACTTC.

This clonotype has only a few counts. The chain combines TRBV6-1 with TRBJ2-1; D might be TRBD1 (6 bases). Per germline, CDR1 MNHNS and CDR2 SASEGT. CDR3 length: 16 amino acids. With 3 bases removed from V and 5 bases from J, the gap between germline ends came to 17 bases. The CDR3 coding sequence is TGTGCCAGCAGTGAGAGAGTAGAGTGGACAGACAATGAGCAGTTCTTC. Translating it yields CASSERVEWTDNEQFF.

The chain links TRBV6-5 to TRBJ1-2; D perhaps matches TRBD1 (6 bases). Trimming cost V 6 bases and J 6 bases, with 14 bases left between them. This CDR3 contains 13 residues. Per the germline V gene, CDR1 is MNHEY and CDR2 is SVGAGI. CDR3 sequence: CASRPAGDDGYTF. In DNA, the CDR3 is TGTGCCAGCAGACCCGCAGGGGACGATGGCTACACCTTC.

CDR3 bases: TGTGCCAGCAGCCTCCGACTAGCGGCCTCCTACGAGCAGTACTTC. This gives the protein CASSLRLAASYEQYF. The V call is TRBV3-1, the J call TRBJ2-7, with 9 positions matching TRBD2. CDR1 and CDR2 from the germline V gene are LGHDT and YNNKEL (reference sequence). V dropped 4 bases and J dropped 0; count of bases not matched to a gene: 4. The CDR3 length is 15 residues.

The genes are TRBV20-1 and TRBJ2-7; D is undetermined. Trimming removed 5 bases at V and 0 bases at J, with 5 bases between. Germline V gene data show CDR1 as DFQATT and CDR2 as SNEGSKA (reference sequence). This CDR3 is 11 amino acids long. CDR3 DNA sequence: TGCAGTGCTCCCCACTCCTACGAGCAGTACTTC. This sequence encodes CSAPHSYEQYF.

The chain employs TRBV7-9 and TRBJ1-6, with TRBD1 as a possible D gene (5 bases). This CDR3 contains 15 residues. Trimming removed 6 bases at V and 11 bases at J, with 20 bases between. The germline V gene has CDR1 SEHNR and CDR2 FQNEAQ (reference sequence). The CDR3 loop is CASSPPGTDLAPLHF. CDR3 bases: TGTGCCAGCAGTCCTCCCGGGACCGATCTGGCACCCCTCCACTTT.

In DNA form, the CDR3 reads TGTGCCAGCGAAGGGGACAGGGGATACAATGAGCAGTTCTTC. Protein sequence: CASEGDRGYNEQFF. The chain carries TRBV6-6 and TRBJ2-1, with 10 bases fitting TRBD1. This CDR3 region has 14 residues. Trimming removed 8 bases from V and 4 bases from J; junction bases left unmatched: 5. Germline V gene sequence: CDR1 MNHNY, CDR2 SVGAGI (reference sequence).

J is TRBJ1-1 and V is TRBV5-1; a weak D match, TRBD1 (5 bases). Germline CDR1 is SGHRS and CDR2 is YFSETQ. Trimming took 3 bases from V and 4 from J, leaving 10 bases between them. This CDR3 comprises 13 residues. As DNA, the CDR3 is TGCGCCAGCAGCTACGGGGGGACCACTGAAGCTTTCTTT. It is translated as CASSYGGTTEAFF.

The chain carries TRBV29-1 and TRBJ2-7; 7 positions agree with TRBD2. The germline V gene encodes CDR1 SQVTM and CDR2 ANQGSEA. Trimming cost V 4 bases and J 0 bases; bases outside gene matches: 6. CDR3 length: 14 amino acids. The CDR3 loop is CSVGSGVSSYEQYF. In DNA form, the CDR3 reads TGCAGCGTTGGGAGCGGGGTGAGCTCCTACGAGCAGTACTTC.

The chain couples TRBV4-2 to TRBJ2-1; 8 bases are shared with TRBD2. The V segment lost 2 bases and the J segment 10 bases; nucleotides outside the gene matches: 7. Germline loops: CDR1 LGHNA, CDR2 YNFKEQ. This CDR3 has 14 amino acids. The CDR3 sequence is CASSQIGLAGEQFF. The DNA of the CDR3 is TGTGCCAGCAGCCAAATCGGACTAGCAGGCGAGCAGTTCTTC.